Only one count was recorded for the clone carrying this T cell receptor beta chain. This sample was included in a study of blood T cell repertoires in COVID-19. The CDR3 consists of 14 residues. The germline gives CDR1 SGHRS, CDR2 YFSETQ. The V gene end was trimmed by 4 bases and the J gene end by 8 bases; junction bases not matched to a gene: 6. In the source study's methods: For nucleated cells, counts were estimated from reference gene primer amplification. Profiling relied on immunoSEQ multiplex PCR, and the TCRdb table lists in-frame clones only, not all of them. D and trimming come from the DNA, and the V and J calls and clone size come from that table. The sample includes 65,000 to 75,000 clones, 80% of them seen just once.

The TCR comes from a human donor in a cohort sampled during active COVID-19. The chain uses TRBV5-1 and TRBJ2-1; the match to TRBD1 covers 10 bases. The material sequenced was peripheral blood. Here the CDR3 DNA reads TGCGCCAGCAGCCGGGACAGGGGCGGGGATGAGCAGTTCTTC. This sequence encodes CASSRDRGGDEQFF.